Listed here is a single T cell receptor (beta chain). The data belong to a study of blood T cell repertoires in COVID-19. Overall study context: Samples of COVID-19 (acute and convalescent) were obtained from the United States, Italy and Spain. The analysed material was cDNA or gDNA that came from T cells, B-cell-depleted T cells, or PBMCs.

In the original processing: The authors estimated nucleated cell counts from reference gene primer amplification. The repertoire was sequenced with immunoSEQ multiplex PCR; TCRdb's copy has only in-frame clones and lacks some. V and J calls and clone size are copied from that table; D and trimming were computed from the DNA. This table holds about 670,000 clones, approximately 90% found once. The germline CDR1 and CDR2 sequences are MNHEY and SVGEGT. The CDR3 length is 13 residues. J lost 8 bases, V lost 6 bases, and 9 bases had no gene match. This chain links TRBV6-2 or TRBV6-3 with TRBJ1-1, with 7 bases matching TRBD1. The sequenced material came from peripheral blood. The sequence was obtained from a woman younger than 35 with acute or convalescent COVID-19. The CDR3 region is CASSSDRNMEAFF. In DNA form, the CDR3 reads TGTGCCAGCAGCTCGGACAGGAACATGGAAGCTTTCTTT.